Listed below are T cell receptor beta chains from one sample, sequenced in a study of blood T cells in healthy people across ages. TCRdb passed the 5' RACE reads through MiXCR, listing each CDR3 protein once. Here the sample spans approximately 800,000 distinct CDR3 sequences, about 56% being singletons. The sequencing input was blood. These receptors originate from a middle-aged man in good health. The CDR3 runs from the conserved cysteine through the conserved F or W. D genes are given only for firm matches. The listing skips clone size in some rows; elsewhere it reads once, few, many or a size class.

.,TRBJ1-5,TRBD1,TRBV18,TGTGCCAGCTCACCAACTGGGACAGGCAATCAGCCCCAGCATTTT,CASSPTGTGNQPQHF
.,TRBJ2-7,TRBD2,TRBV13,TGTGCCAGCAGCTTTACTAGCGGGAGCGAGGAGCAGTACTTC,CASSFTSGSEEQYF
few,TRBJ2-3,.,TRBV5-1,TGCGCCAGCAGCTTGGCGCGGGGCCCACCAGATACGCAGTATTTT,CASSLARGPPDTQYF
many,TRBJ1-2,.,TRBV29-1,TGCAGCGTTAGGACTCAGACCTATGGCTACACCTTC,CSVRTQTYGYTF
.,TRBJ2-3,TRBD1,TRBV7-2,TGTGCCAGCAGCCCCCACGGACAGGGGGCCAACACAGATACGCAGTATTTT,CASSPHGQGANTDTQYF
.,TRBJ2-3,.,TRBV2,TGTGCCAGCAGTGTGGGGCCCCGTGGAGATACGCAGTATTTT,CASSVGPRGDTQYF
.,TRBJ2-1,TRBD1,TRBV11-2,TGTGCCAGCAGCGTAGCCGGGACAGACAATGAGCAGTTCTTC,CASSVAGTDNEQFF
.,TRBJ1-2,.,TRBV4-2,TGTGCCAGCAGCCAAGATCAGCGGGACGGTTATGGCTACACCTTC,CASSQDQRDGYGYTF
.,TRBJ2-7,.,TRBV6-6,TGTGCCAGCAGTTACATCCGGGGGACCTACGAGCAGTACTTC,CASSYIRGTYEQYF
few,TRBJ2-3,TRBD1,TRBV7-2,TGTGCCAGCAGCTTAGCGATGACAGGGGGGTTCACAGATACGCAGTATTTT,CASSLAMTGGFTDTQYF
few,TRBJ2-7,TRBD1,TRBV6-6,TGTGCCAGCAGTTACCTGACAGGGGAGTCCTACGAGCAGTACTTC,CASSYLTGESYEQYF
many,TRBJ2-2,TRBD2,TRBV29-1,TGCAGCGTTCGGGAAGCGGGAACGAACACCGGGGAGCTGTTTTTT,CSVREAGTNTGELFF
few,TRBJ1-2,.,TRBV20-1,TGCAGTGCTAGAGCCCCCACACCCCAGATGATCTATGGCTACACCTTC,CSARAPTPQMIYGYTF
once,TRBJ2-3,.,TRBV24-1,TGTGCCACCAGTGAAGAGGGCCCAGATACGCAGTATTTT,CATSEEGPDTQYF
.,TRBJ2-6,.,TRBV10-3,TGTGCCATCAGGGCCTACAGCGTAATAACTTCTGGGGCCAACGTCCTGACTTTC,CAIRAYSVITSGANVLTF
.,TRBJ2-6,TRBD1,TRBV29-1,TGCAGCGCGGACTCACAGGGGGCCTCTGGGGCCAACGTCCTGACTTTC,CSADSQGASGANVLTF
.,TRBJ1-4,TRBD1,TRBV20-1,TGCAGTGCTTCTCCTCGGGACAGTAGTGGTGAAAAACTGTTTTTT,CSASPRDSSGEKLFF
.,TRBJ2-5,.,TRBV20-1,TGCAGTGCTGGGGGGCGAAGGGAAGAGACCCAGTACTTC,CSAGGRREETQYF
.,TRBJ1-2,.,TRBV5-1,TGCGCCAGCAGCTTCGACATCGCGTATGGCTACACCTTC,CASSFDIAYGYTF
.,TRBJ2-1,TRBD2,TRBV28,TGTGCCAGCAGCCCTGCGGGGGGAGCGACCAGCAATGAGCAGTTCTTC,CASSPAGGATSNEQFF
.,TRBJ2-5,TRBD2,TRBV28,TGTGCCAGCAGCCAGCGGGGGATTCAAGAGACCCAGTACTTC,CASSQRGIQETQYF
few,TRBJ2-4,TRBD2,TRBV3-1,TGTGCCAGCAGCCGGGGGGGTGGGGAAAAGTACTTC,CASSRGGGEKYF
.,TRBJ2-1,TRBD2,TRBV10-3,TGTGCCATCAGTGTGGGGGCGGGGGGAATTTACAATGAGCAGTTCTTC,CAISVGAGGIYNEQFF
.,TRBJ1-2,.,TRBV7-3,TGTGCCAGCAGCTCGCTGGGGAGGGGGGCCGGCGAATATGGCTACACCTTC,CASSSLGRGAGEYGYTF
.,TRBJ1-4,TRBD1,TRBV3-1,TGTGCCAGCAGCCAAGAGGCCGGGACAGGGCGCGAAAAACTGTTTTTT,CASSQEAGTGREKLFF
.,TRBJ1-6,.,TRBV5-1,TGCGCCAGCAGCTCCTTAGGCCTGACAGGACGTTCTTCACCCCTCCACTTT,CASSSLGLTGRSSPLHF
.,TRBJ1-5,.,TRBV3-1,TGTGCCAGCAGTGCCGCCAATTACAATCAGCCCCAGCATTTT,CASSAANYNQPQHF
.,TRBJ2-7,TRBD1,TRBV9,TGTGCCAGCAGCATCGACAGGGGCTCCTACGAGCAGTACTTC,CASSIDRGSYEQYF
.,TRBJ2-1,.,TRBV6-2/TRBV6-3,TGTGCCAGCAGTTACAGTGTCAATGAGCAGTTCTTC,CASSYSVNEQFF
.,TRBJ2-7,TRBD1,TRBV4-1,TGCGCCAGCAGCCCGGAGCCCACAGGGGGCAGCTCCTACGAGCAGTACTTC,CASSPEPTGGSSYEQYF
once,TRBJ2-3,TRBD2,TRBV20-1,TGCAGTGCTAGAAGGCTAGCGGGAGTTCTGGCGAGCACAGATACGCAGTATTTT,CSARRLAGVLASTDTQYF
.,TRBJ2-5,.,TRBV12-3/TRBV12-4,TGTGCCAGCAGTTCCCTGGGGGGCCGGATAGAGACCCAGTACTTC,CASSSLGGRIETQYF
.,TRBJ2-7,TRBD2,TRBV19,TGTGCCAGTAGTATCTCTGGTGGTGGAGCGGGAGTCTACGAGCAGTACTTC,CASSISGGGAGVYEQYF
.,TRBJ2-5,.,TRBV18,TGTGCCAGCTCACGTCAGAAACAAGAGACCCAGTACTTC,CASSRQKQETQYF
.,TRBJ2-3,TRBD2,TRBV29-1,TGCAGCGTAGGTCCCGGGGGGTGGACAGATACGCAGTATTTT,CSVGPGGWTDTQYF
.,TRBJ2-6,.,TRBV7-2,TGTGCCAGCAGCTTGCGGGGTCCCCTCTCTGGGGCCAACGTCCTGACTTTC,CASSLRGPLSGANVLTF
.,TRBJ1-2,.,TRBV21-1,TGTGCCAGCAGTAAAGAGGACAGGGGGTTCGATGGCTACACCTTC,CASSKEDRGFDGYTF
.,TRBJ2-4,TRBD2,TRBV29-1,TGCAGCGTTGGTCCCGCGGGAGGGGAGCAGTACTTC,CSVGPAGGEQYF
.,TRBJ1-4,.,TRBV20-1,TGCAGTGCTAGAGATCTCCGGGATGCAACTAATGAAAAACTGTTTTTT,CSARDLRDATNEKLFF
.,TRBJ1-1,TRBD1,TRBV20-1,TGCAGTGCCCGGACAGGGGGCTTGAACACTGAAGCTTTCTTT,CSARTGGLNTEAFF
.,TRBJ1-4,.,TRBV5-6,TGTGCCAGCAGCTTAGTTTCGGGGGGTGAAAAACTGTTTTTT,CASSLVSGGEKLFF
.,TRBJ2-5,.,TRBV10-3,TGTGCCGTCAGTGAGTACTCCCAAGAGACCCAGTACTTC,CAVSEYSQETQYF
.,TRBJ1-2,.,TRBV5-5,TGTGCCAGCAGCTTTGACGCCGGGGTTCTCTATGGCTACACCTTC,CASSFDAGVLYGYTF
.,TRBJ2-7,.,TRBV10-2,TGCGCCAGCAGAGCTAGGCCGGAATTAGGCTCCTACGAGCAGTACTTC,CASRARPELGSYEQYF
.,TRBJ2-1,.,TRBV6-2/TRBV6-3,TGTGCCAGCACCAACCAACCGAAGACCCAGTTCTTC,CASTNQPKTQFF
few,TRBJ2-6,.,TRBV25-1,TGTGCCAGCAGTCCTTTGGTCTCTGTAGCCAACGTCCTGACTTTC,CASSPLVSVANVLTF
.,TRBJ2-3,.,TRBV7-8,TGTGCCAGCAGCTTAGCGTTCAGGCCAGGGGATACGCAGTATTTT,CASSLAFRPGDTQYF
once,TRBJ1-1,.,TRBV7-9,TGTGCCAGCAGCAGATACGAGTACAGCGTTGAAGCTTTCTTT,CASSRYEYSVEAFF
.,TRBJ2-4,.,TRBV3-1,TGTGCCAGCAGCCAAGGGGGACCGGGACGAGACATTCAGTACTTC,CASSQGGPGRDIQYF
.,TRBJ1-2,.,TRBV3-1,TGTGCCAGCAGCCAAGGAGCAGAGAAGGGTGGCTACACCTTC,CASSQGAEKGGYTF